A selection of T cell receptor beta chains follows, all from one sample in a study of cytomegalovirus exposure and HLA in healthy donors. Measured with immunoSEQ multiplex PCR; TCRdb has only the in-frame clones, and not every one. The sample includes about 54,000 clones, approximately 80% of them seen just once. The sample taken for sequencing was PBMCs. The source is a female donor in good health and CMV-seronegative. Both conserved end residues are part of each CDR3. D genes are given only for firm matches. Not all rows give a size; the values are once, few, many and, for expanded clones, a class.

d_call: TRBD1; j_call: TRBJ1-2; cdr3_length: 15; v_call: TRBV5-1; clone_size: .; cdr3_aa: CASSTDRGLSYGYTF; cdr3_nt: TGCGCCAGCAGCACGGACAGGGGGCTAAGCTATGGCTACACCTTC
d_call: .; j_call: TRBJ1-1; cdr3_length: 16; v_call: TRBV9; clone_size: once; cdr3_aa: CASSVGELYLNTEAFF; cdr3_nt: TGTGCCAGCAGCGTAGGAGAACTATATTTGAACACTGAAGCTTTCTTT
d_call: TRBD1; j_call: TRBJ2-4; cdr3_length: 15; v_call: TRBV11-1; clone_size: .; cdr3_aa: CASSPRTGSKNIQYF; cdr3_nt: TGTGCCAGCAGCCCCCGGACAGGGTCTAAAAACATTCAGTACTTC
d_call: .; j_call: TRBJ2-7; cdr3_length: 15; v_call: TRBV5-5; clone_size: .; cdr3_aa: CASSLDMGIRDVQYF; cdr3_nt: TGTGCCAGCAGCTTGGATATGGGGATTCGGGATGTGCAGTACTTC
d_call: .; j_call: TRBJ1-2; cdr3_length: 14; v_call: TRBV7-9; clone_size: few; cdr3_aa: CASSRTPGGNGYTF; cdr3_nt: TGTGCCAGCAGCCGAACTCCCGGCGGCAATGGCTACACCTTC
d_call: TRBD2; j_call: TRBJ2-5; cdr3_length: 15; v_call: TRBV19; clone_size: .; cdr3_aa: CASSLSGGARETQYF; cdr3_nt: TGTGCCAGTAGCCTTAGCGGGGGGGCAAGAGAGACCCAGTACTTC
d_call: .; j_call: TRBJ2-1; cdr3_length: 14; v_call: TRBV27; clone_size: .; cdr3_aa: CAGSLRDSGNEQFF; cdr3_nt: TGTGCCGGCAGTCTACGGGACTCTGGCAATGAGCAGTTCTTC
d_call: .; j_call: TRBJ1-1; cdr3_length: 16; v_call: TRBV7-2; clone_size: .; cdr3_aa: CASSLGGTVVNTEAFF; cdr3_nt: TGTGCCAGCAGCTTAGGGGGCACAGTCGTGAACACTGAAGCTTTCTTT
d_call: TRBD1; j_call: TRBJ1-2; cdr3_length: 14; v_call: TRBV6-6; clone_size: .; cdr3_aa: CASSSTGQAYGYTF; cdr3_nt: TGTGCCAGCAGTTCCACAGGACAGGCGTATGGCTACACCTTC
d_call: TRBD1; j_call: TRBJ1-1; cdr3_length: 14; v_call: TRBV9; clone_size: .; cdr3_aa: CASSGWQGATEAFF; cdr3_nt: TGTGCCAGCAGCGGATGGCAGGGGGCAACTGAAGCTTTCTTT
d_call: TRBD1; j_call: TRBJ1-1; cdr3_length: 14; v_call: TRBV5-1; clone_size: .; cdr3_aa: CASSPLQGATEAFF; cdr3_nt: TGCGCCAGCAGCCCTTTGCAGGGGGCCACTGAAGCTTTCTTT
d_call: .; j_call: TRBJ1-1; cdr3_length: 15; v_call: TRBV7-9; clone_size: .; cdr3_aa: CASTTWGDSYTEAFF; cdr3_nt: TGTGCCAGCACAACTTGGGGCGACAGTTACACTGAAGCTTTCTTT
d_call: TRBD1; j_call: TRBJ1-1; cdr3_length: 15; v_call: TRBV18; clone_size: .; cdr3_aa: CASSPQGGGDTEAFF; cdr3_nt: TGTGCCAGCTCACCGCAAGGGGGCGGGGACACTGAAGCTTTCTTT
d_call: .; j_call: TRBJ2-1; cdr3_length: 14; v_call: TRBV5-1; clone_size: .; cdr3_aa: CASSLEARNDEQFF; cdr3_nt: TGCGCCAGCAGCTTAGAGGCCAGAAACGATGAGCAGTTCTTC
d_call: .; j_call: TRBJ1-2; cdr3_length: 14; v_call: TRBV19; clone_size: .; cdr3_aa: CASSIAVGNYDYTF; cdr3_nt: TGTGCCAGTAGTATCGCTGTCGGTAACTATGACTACACCTTC
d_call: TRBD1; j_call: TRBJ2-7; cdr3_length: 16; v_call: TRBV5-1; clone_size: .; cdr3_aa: CASSLGRTGDIYEQYF; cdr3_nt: TGCGCCAGCAGCTTGGGTAGGACAGGGGATATCTACGAGCAGTACTTC
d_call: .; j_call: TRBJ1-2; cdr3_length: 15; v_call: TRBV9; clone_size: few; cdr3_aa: CASSVSGIASDGYTF; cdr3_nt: TGTGCCAGCAGCGTATCCGGGATCGCCTCAGATGGCTACACCTTC
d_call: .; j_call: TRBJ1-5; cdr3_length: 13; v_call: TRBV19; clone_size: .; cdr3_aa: CASTPVRGGPQHF; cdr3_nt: TGTGCCAGTACCCCGGTTCGGGGAGGACCCCAGCATTTT
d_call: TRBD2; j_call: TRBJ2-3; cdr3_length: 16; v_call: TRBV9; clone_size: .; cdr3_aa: CASSVEAGGFTDTQYF; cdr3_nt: TGTGCCAGCAGCGTGGAAGCGGGGGGGTTTACAGATACGCAGTATTTT
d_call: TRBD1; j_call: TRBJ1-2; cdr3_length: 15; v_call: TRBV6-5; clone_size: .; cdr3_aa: CASSYLGGGGYGYTF; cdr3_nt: TGTGCCAGCAGTTACTTAGGAGGGGGCGGCTATGGCTACACCTTC
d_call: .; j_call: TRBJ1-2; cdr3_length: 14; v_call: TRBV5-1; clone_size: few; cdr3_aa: CASSLFGPNYGYTF; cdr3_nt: TGCGCCAGCAGCTTGTTCGGTCCGAACTATGGCTACACCTTC
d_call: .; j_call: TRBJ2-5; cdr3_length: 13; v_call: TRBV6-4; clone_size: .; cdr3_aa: CASSPGPEETQYF; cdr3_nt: TGTGCCAGCTCTCCAGGGCCAGAGGAGACCCAGTACTTC
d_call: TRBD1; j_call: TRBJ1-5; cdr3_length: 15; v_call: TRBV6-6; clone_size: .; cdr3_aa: CASRRDRVSNQPQHF; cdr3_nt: TGTGCCAGCAGGAGGGACAGGGTAAGCAATCAGCCCCAGCATTTT
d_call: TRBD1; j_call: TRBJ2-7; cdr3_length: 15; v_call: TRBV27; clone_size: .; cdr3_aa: CASGPTGTVRNEQYF; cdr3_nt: TGTGCCAGCGGACCTACCGGGACAGTTAGGAACGAGCAGTACTTC
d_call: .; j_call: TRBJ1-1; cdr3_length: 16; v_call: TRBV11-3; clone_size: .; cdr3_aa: CASSSQPARENTEAFF; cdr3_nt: TGTGCCAGCAGCTCTCAACCCGCCAGGGAAAACACTGAAGCTTTCTTT
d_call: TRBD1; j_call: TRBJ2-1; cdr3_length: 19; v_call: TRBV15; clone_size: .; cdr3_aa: CATSSPGQGEPFYEKEQFF; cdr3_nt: TGTGCCACCAGCTCCCCGGGACAGGGGGAGCCTTTTTATGAGAAAGAGCAGTTCTTC
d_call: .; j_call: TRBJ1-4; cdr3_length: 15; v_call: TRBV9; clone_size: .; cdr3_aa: CASSVLGSGNEKLFF; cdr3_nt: TGTGCCAGCAGCGTACTGGGGAGCGGGAATGAAAAACTGTTTTTT
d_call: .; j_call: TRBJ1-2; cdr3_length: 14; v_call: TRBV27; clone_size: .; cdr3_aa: CASSFRGGPYGYTF; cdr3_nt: TGTGCCAGCAGTTTTAGGGGTGGGCCATATGGCTACACCTTC